This TCR beta chain was captured in a study of cytomegalovirus exposure and HLA in healthy donors. Germline CDR1 is SEHNR and CDR2 is FQNEAQ (reference sequence). The V segment lost 3 bases and the J segment 4 bases; nucleotides outside the gene matches: 1. The CDR3 runs 13 residues. The PCR contained 60 Vbeta and 13 Jbeta primers. Sequencing used immunoSEQ multiplex PCR; TCRdb keeps in-frame clones, though not all of them. The sample holds 150,000 or so clones; around 78% are singletons and the top ten take around 7%. Findings and limits, study-wide: In an earlier analysis, about 87% or about 30%: the productive usage of most TCR beta V segments.

In the case of this clone: No antigen is known for it.

This receptor was taken from a middle-aged woman in good health and CMV-seropositive. The chain carries TRBV7-9 and TRBJ1-1, with TRBD1 matching 8 bases. Sequenced: PBMCs. This CDR3 is CASSFTGGTEAFF. CDR3 nucleotide sequence: TGTGCCAGCAGCTTTACAGGGGGCACTGAAGCTTTCTTT.